This passage covers 25 T cell receptor beta chains from one sample sequenced in a study of T cell repertoires in ileal Crohn's disease. Produced via immunoSEQ multiplex PCR; TCRdb's table is partial and in-frame only. Of thousands of clones in the sample, less than 95% were seen once. The sorted cells were lamina propria lymphocytes from surgical specimens, first isolated by density gradient. Sequencing was performed on CD4+ T cells sorted from the ileum. The receptors were gathered from an adult with Crohn's disease.

The chain employs TRBV6-5 and TRBJ2-7, with 10 bases aligning to TRBD1. The CDR3 has 14 residues. CDR1 and CDR2 (germline): MNHEY, SVGAGI. The ends lost 8 bases at V and 2 bases at J; junction bases unmatched: 6. CDR3 bases: TGTGCCAGCCGGAAGGGGACAGGGGCCTACGAGCAGTACTTC. This gives the protein CASRKGTGAYEQYF.

The J gene is TRBJ2-6, the V gene TRBV30; D is undetermined. The CDR3 has 11 residues. Trimming pared 5 bases from V and 6 bases from J, leaving 5 bases between. The germline V gene encodes CDR1 GTSNPN and CDR2 SVGIG (reference sequence). DNA of the CDR3: TGTGCCTGGGCTAAGGCCAACGTCCTGACTTTC. This sequence encodes CAWAKANVLTF.

The chain couples TRBV28 to TRBJ1-5; D unclear. This CDR3 contains 12 residues. Germline CDR1 MDHEN, CDR2 SYDVKM. Trimming cost V 11 bases and J 10 bases, with 18 bases left between them. Here the CDR3 DNA reads TGTGCCGCCCGGGCGGGAAACCCCCCCCAGCATTTT. It encodes CAARAGNPPQHF.

The rearrangement joins TRBV28 to TRBJ2-1; TRBD1 aligns across 8 bases. With 2 bases clipped from V and 2 bases from J, the junction kept 8 bases outside the gene matches. The germline V gene encodes CDR1 MDHEN and CDR2 SYDVKM. The CDR3 totals 17 residues. The CDR3 loop is CASSLPLDRGTYNEQFF. DNA of the CDR3: TGTGCCAGCAGTTTACCCCTCGACAGGGGAACCTACAATGAGCAGTTCTTC.

The chain couples TRBV28 to TRBJ1-6; TRBD1 is a possible D gene (6 bases). Germline V gene lookup returns CDR1 MDHEN and CDR2 SYDVKM. The CDR3 has 18 residues. V lost 7 bases and J 4 bases, leaving 23 bases between the germline ends. CDR3 DNA sequence: TGTGCCAGCACCTCCCGGGTGGGGGGGCGGGGTTATAATTCACCCCTCCACTTT. Translating it yields CASTSRVGGRGYNSPLHF.

The chain links TRBV2 to TRBJ2-1, with TRBD2 matching 8 bases. After removal of 4 bases from V and 6 bases from J, the junction contained 8 bases not matched to a gene. This CDR3 contains 15 residues. Germline-derived CDR1 and CDR2 are SNHLY and FYNNEI. The CDR3 DNA follows: TGTGCCAGCAGTGTCCGGCGGGGGGAGGGCAATGAGCAGTTCTTC. Amino acids: CASSVRRGEGNEQFF. The full variable domain, its missing parts supplied by reference TRBV2 and TRBJ2-1, is EPEVTQTPSHQVTQMGQEVILRCVPISNHLYFYWYRQILGQKVEFLVSFYNNEISEKSEIFDDQFSVERPDGSNFTLKIRSTKLEDSAMYFCASSVRRGEGNEQFFGPGTRLTVL.

In its sample, this clone was seen a few times. The V call is TRBV19, the J call TRBJ2-2; 11 bases map to TRBD1. This CDR3 comprises 16 residues. In germline, CDR1 is LNHDA, CDR2 SQIVND (reference sequence). J lost 3 bases, V lost 4 bases, and 4 bases had no gene match. The DNA of the CDR3 is TGTGCCAGTAGTACCCGGACAGGGGGCGACACCGGGGAGCTGTTTTTT. It translates to CASSTRTGGDTGELFF.

The table lists this clone with a count of one. The chain is built from TRBV7-2 and TRBJ2-3; 8 bases agree with TRBD2. The CDR3 length is 16 residues. Germline V lookup: CDR1 SGHTA, CDR2 FQGNSA. Trimming at V came to 3 bases and at J to 3 bases, leaving 8 bases not matched to a gene. The CDR3 sequence: CASSFRNGGGTDTQYF. The CDR3 region has the DNA TGTGCCAGCAGCTTTCGCAACGGGGGGGGGACAGATACGCAGTATTTT.

This clone was seen once. This chain connects TRBV6-5 to TRBJ1-4, with 7 bases matching TRBD1. CDR1 is MNHEY and CDR2 is SVGAGI in the germline V gene. After removal of 8 bases from V and 3 bases from J, the junction contained 3 bases not matched to a gene. This CDR3 spans 13 amino acids. CDR3 in DNA: TGTGCCAGCGCAGGGACAGCTAATGAAAAACTGTTTTTT. It translates to CASAGTANEKLFF.

The J gene is TRBJ1-1, the V gene TRBV7-3; D remains ambiguous. V was clipped by 3 bases and J by 5 bases, with 10 bases between them. The CDR3 totals 13 residues. Germline V gene sequence: CDR1 SGHTA, CDR2 FQGTGA. The CDR3, as DNA: TGTGCCAGCAGCTTGGGTCTGGAGACTGAAGCTTTCTTT. The encoded protein is CASSLGLETEAFF.

The V call is TRBV28, the J call TRBJ2-7; 7 positions match TRBD2. The CDR3 is 14 residues long. Per the germline V gene, CDR1 is MDHEN and CDR2 is SYDVKM. V lost 7 bases, J lost 6 bases, and 12 bases stayed unmatched. The CDR3 bases are TGTGCCAGCAACCCGGGAGGCCGTCCTAGCGAGCAGTACTTC. This translates into CASNPGGRPSEQYF.

CDR3 in DNA: TGTGCCATACAGGGAGATAAGGATGGCTACACCTTC. Amino acids: CAIQGDKDGYTF. The V gene is TRBV10-3, the J gene TRBJ1-2, with D maybe TRBD1 (6 bases). The CDR3 is 12 residues long. The V end lost 9 bases, the J end lost 6 bases, and 14 bases lay between the germline ends. Per germline, CDR1 ENHRY and CDR2 SYGVKD.

The chain uses TRBV11-3 and TRBJ1-5; 7 bases are shared with TRBD1. CDR3 size: 18 residues. V shed 1 base and J 0 bases; nucleotides not matched to a gene: 9. Germline V gives CDR1 SGHNT, CDR2 YENEEA. The CDR3 sequence: CASSLGDSEKYSNQPQHF. The CDR3 DNA is TGTGCCAGCAGCTTAGGGGACAGCGAGAAATATAGCAATCAGCCCCAGCATTTT.

This CDR3 is CASSPPATGSTDTQYF. The CDR3 nucleotides are TGTGCCAGCTCACCACCGGCCACGGGTAGCACAGATACGCAGTATTTT. The V gene is TRBV18, the J gene TRBJ2-3; unclear D gene. Germline CDR1 is KGHSH and CDR2 is LQKENI. V was trimmed by 0 bases and J by 0 bases, leaving 10 bases between them. The CDR3 is 16 amino acids.

The J gene is TRBJ2-3, the V gene TRBV5-6; no clear D. V dropped 4 bases and J dropped 4 bases, with 4 bases sitting between them. CDR1 and CDR2 from the germline V gene are SGHDT and YYEEEE. The CDR3 has 11 amino acids. CDR3 amino acids: CASSGADTQYF. The CDR3 DNA follows: TGTGCCAGCAGCGGAGCAGATACGCAGTATTTT.

This clone was picked up one time. This chain connects TRBV20-1 to TRBJ1-2; maybe TRBD1 (6 bases). Trimming removed 6 bases at V and 6 bases at J, with 11 bases between. The germline V gene encodes CDR1 DFQATT and CDR2 SNEGSKA (reference sequence). The length of the CDR3 is 11 residues. The CDR3 DNA follows: TGCAGTGCCCCCGACAGGAATGGCTACACCTTC. Its translation: CSAPDRNGYTF.

The chain links TRBV28 to TRBJ2-3; 9 positions agree with TRBD2. V trimming: 6 bases; J trimming: 5 bases; junction bases outside the gene matches: 9. Per germline, CDR1 MDHEN and CDR2 SYDVKM. The CDR3 is 15 amino acids. Here the CDR3 reads CASSRGGASRDTQYF. The CDR3 nucleotides read TGTGCCAGCAGCCGCGGGGGGGCCAGCCGAGATACGCAGTATTTT.

The rearrangement links TRBV6-6 to TRBJ2-1; tentative D call: TRBD2 (5 bases). This CDR3 is built from 13 residues. Trimming cost V 5 bases and J 6 bases, with 11 bases left between them. Per the germline V gene, CDR1 is MNHNY and CDR2 is SVGAGI (reference sequence). CDR3 protein: CASSRRLANEQFF. CDR3 sequence (DNA): TGTGCCAGCAGTCGTCGGCTAGCCAATGAGCAGTTCTTC.

The gene calls are TRBV7-2 and TRBJ2-1; TRBD2 aligns across 8 bases. The CDR3 is made up of 16 amino acids. V trimming: 8 bases; J trimming: 1 base; junction bases outside the gene matches: 10. The germline gives CDR1 SGHTA, CDR2 FQGNSA. The CDR3 spells CASAYQAGGSYNEQFF. The CDR3 DNA sequence: TGTGCCAGCGCTTATCAGGCGGGAGGATCCTACAATGAGCAGTTCTTC.

This sequence joins TRBV5-6 and TRBJ1-2; D is undetermined. Germline CDR1 is SGHDT and CDR2 is YYEEEE. The CDR3 runs to 17 residues. Trimming cost V 1 base and J 0 bases, with 16 bases left between them. The CDR3: CASSLNRFNVANYGYTF. The CDR3 DNA is TGTGCCAGCAGCTTGAACAGATTTAACGTGGCTAACTATGGCTACACCTTC.

The chain has TRBV30 and TRBJ2-7, with D maybe TRBD2 (5 bases). Trimming pared 1 base from V and 6 bases from J, leaving 10 bases between. From germline, CDR1 is GTSNPN and CDR2 SVGIG (reference sequence). This CDR3 is 12 amino acids long. This CDR3 reads CAWSGGPVEQYF. The CDR3 DNA follows: TGTGCCTGGAGTGGAGGGCCCGTCGAGCAGTACTTC.

The genes are TRBV27 and TRBJ2-1; perhaps TRBD2 as D (5 bases). CDR1 is MNHEY and CDR2 is SMNVEV in the germline V gene (reference sequence). The CDR3 extends over 15 amino acids. V gave up 6 bases and J gave up 7 bases, with 19 bases separating them. The CDR3, as DNA: TGTGCCAGCAGGACTTCTGGACTGCCCGGGAATGAGCAGTTCTTC. Amino acid sequence: CASRTSGLPGNEQFF.

CDR3 sequence reads: CASSPGHLEQYF. CDR3 coding DNA: TGTGCCAGCAGCCCCGGACATCTCGAGCAGTACTTC. The chain recombines TRBV6-5 with TRBJ2-7, with TRBD1 as a possible D gene (5 bases). V was pared by 6 bases and J by 6 bases, with 12 bases between. The CDR3 length is 12 residues. Per the germline V gene, CDR1 is MNHEY and CDR2 is SVGAGI.

The chain joins TRBV5-4 to TRBJ2-1; 7 positions match TRBD2. The germline V gene has CDR1 SGHNT and CDR2 YYREEE (reference sequence). Germline trimming cut 4 bases from V and 10 bases from J; bases unmatched to any gene: 2. The CDR3 consists of 11 residues. Written as DNA, the CDR3 is TGTGCCAGCAGCCTTAGCGGGGAGCAGTTCTTC. Translating gives CASSLSGEQFF. Filled out from reference TRBV5-4 and TRBJ2-1, the complete variable domain reads ETGVTQSPTHLIKTRGQQVTLRCSSQSGHNTVSWYQQALGQGPQFIFQYYREEENGRGNFPPRFSGLQFPNYSSELNVNALELDDSALYLCASSLSGEQFFGPGTRLTVL.

The J gene is TRBJ2-5, the V gene TRBV6-5, with a possible D match to TRBD1 (6 bases). The DNA end is a closer match to TRBJ2-7, so the J assignment may be wrong. The CDR3 is 14 amino acids. CDR1 is MNHEY and CDR2 is SVGAGI in the germline V gene. CDR3 bases: TGTGCCAGCAGTATCAGGGGCAGCTCCTACGAGCAGTACTTC. This sequence encodes CASSIRGSSYEQYF.